This T cell receptor beta chain was sequenced in a study of shared clonotypes between healthy human individuals. Profiled with immunoSEQ multiplex PCR; TCRdb holds only in-frame clones, not every one. This table holds around 1.1 million clones, 77% found once. Losses at the gene ends were 7 bases for V and 6 bases for J; bases not matched to a gene: 9. CDR1 is MNHNS, CDR2 SASEGT, per germline. This CDR3 contains 14 residues. Sequencing input: memory CD4+ T cells from PBMCs. Described subset: CD45RA-negative fraction. The gene calls are TRBV6-1 and TRBJ1-5; 7 bases line up with TRBD1. The sequence came from a man between 18 and 29 years old in good health. Some clones in this sample may be carry-over from other donors' samples. The CDR3 bases are TGTGCCAGCAAACTGGAGACAGGGAGTCAGCCCCAGCATTTT. The encoded protein is CASKLETGSQPQHF.